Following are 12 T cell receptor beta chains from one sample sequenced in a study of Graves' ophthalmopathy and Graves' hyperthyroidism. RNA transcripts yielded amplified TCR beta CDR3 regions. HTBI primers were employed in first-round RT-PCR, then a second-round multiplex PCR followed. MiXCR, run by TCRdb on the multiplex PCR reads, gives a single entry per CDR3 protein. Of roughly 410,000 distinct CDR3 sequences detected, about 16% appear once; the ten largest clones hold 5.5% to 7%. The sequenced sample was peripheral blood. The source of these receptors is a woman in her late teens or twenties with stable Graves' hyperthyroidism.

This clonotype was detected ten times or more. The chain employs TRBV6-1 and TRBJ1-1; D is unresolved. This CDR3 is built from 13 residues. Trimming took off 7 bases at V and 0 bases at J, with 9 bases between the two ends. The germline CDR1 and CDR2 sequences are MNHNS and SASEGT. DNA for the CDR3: TGTGCCAGCAATCCATATCTGAACACTGAAGCTTTCTTT. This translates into CASNPYLNTEAFF.

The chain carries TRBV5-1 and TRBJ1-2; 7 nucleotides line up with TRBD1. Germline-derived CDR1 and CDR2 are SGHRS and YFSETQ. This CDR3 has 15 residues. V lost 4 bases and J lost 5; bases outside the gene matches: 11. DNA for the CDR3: TGCGCCAGCAGCGGGGGACAGTCCCCTCAGTATGGCTACACCTTC. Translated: CASSGGQSPQYGYTF. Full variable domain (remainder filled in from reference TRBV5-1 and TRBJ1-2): KAGVTQTPRYLIKTRGQQVTLSCSPISGHRSVSWYQQTPGQGLQFLFEYFSETQRNKGNFPGRFSGRQFSNSRSEMNVSTLELGDSALYLCASSGGQSPQYGYTFGSGTRLTVV.

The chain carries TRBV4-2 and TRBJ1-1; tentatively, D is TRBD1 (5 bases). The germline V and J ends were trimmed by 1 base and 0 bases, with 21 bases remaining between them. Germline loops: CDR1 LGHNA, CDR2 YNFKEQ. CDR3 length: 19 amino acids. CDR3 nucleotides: TGTGCCAGCAGCCAAGTTGGGCCATGGAGGGGCCAACTGAACACTGAAGCTTTCTTT. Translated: CASSQVGPWRGQLNTEAFF.

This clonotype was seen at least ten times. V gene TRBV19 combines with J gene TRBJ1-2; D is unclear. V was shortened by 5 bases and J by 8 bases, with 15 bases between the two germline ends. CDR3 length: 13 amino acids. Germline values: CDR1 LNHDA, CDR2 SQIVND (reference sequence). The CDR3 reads CASSYLGRGGYTF. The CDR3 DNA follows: TGTGCCAGTAGTTATCTGGGAAGAGGGGGCTACACCTTC. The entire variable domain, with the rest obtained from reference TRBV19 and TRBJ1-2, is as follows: DGGITQSPKYLFRKEGQNVTLSCEQNLNHDAMYWYRQDPGQGLRLIYYSQIVNDFQKGDIAEGYSVSREKKESFPLTVTSAQKNPTAFYLCASSYLGRGGYTFGSGTRLTVV.

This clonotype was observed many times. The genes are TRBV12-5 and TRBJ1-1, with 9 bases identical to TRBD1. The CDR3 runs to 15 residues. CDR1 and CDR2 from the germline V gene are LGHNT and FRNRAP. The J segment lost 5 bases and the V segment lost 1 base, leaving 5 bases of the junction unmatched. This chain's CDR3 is CASGLASGTGTEAFF. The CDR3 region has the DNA TGTGCTAGTGGTTTGGCCTCCGGGACAGGGACTGAAGCTTTCTTT.

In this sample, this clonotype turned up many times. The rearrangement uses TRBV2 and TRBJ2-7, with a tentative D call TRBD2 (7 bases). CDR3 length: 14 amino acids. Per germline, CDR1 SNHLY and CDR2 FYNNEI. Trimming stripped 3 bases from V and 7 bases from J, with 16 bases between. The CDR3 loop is CASSDQDRRGEQYF. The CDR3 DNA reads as TGTGCCAGCAGTGACCAAGACAGGCGGGGGGAGCAGTACTTC. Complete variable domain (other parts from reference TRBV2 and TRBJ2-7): EPEVTQTPSHQVTQMGQEVILRCVPISNHLYFYWYRQILGQKVEFLVSFYNNEISEKSEIFDDQFSVERPDGSNFTLKIRSTKLEDSAMYFCASSDQDRRGEQYFGPGTRLTVT.

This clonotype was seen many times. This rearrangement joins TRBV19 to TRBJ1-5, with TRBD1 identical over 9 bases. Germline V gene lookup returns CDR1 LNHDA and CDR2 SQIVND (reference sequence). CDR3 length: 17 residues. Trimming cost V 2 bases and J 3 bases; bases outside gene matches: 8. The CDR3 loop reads CASSISTGGYNNQPQHF. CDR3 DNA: TGTGCCAGTAGTATATCCACAGGGGGCTACAACAATCAGCCCCAGCATTTT.

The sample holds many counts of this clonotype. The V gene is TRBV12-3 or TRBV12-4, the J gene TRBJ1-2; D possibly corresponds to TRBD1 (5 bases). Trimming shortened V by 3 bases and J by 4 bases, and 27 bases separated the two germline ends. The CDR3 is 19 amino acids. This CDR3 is CASSLSPGTGYGGLYGYTF. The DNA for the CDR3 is TGTGCCAGCAGTTTGAGCCCCGGGACGGGCTACGGAGGACTCTATGGCTACACCTTC.

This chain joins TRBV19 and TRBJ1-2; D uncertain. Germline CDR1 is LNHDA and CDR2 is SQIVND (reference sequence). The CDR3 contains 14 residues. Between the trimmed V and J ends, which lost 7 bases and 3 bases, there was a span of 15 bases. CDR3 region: CASMGQALHYGYTF. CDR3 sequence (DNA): TGTGCCAGTATGGGCCAGGCCTTACACTATGGCTACACCTTC.

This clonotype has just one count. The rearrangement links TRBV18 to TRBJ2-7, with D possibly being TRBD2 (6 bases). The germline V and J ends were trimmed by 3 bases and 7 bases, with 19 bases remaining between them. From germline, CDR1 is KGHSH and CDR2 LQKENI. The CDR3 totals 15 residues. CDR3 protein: CASSPPGVGSREQYF. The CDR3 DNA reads TGTGCCAGCTCACCGCCGGGGGTAGGTTCGCGGGAGCAGTACTTC. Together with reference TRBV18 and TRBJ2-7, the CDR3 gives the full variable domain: NAGVMQNPRHLVRRRGQEARLRCSPMKGHSHVYWYRQLPEEGLKFMVYLQKENIIDESGMPKERFSAEFPKEGPSILRIQQVVRGDSAAYFCASSPPGVGSREQYFGPGTRLTVT.

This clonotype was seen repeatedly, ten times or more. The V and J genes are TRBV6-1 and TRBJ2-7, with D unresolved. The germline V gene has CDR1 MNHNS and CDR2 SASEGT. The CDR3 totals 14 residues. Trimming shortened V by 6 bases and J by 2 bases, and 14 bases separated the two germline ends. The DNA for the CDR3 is TGTGCCAGCAGCTCACAACTCAAGACCTACGAGCAGTACTTC. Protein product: CASSSQLKTYEQYF.

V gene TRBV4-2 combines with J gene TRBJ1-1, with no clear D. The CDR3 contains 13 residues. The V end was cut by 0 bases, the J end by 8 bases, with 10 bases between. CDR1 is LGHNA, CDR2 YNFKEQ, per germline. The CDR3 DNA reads TGTGCCAGCAGCCAAGAGATTCCAGAAGAAGCTTTCTTT. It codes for CASSQEIPEEAFF.